This T cell receptor (beta chain) was captured by sequencing in a study of OX40 agonist ivuxolimab in advanced cancers. Broadly, across the study: The costimulatory receptor OX40 (CD134) was targeted by ivuxolimab, a fully human IgG2 agonistic monoclonal antibody. Intravenous ivuxolimab was administered to patients every 2 weeks at six dose levels: 0.01, 0.1, 0.3, 1.5, 3 and 10 mg/kg. Of the roughly 51 patients in dose escalation, 19 had hepatocellular carcinoma, some 15 had melanoma, 9 had renal cell carcinoma and 9 had head and neck cancer. In the dose-escalation cohort, around four fifths of patients were male, and the mean age was 60 years with a range of roughly 23 to 79. Patients were allowed to have had prior anti-PD-1, anti-PD-L1 or anti-CTLA-4 therapy, and roughly two fifths of the dose-escalation patients had been treated with checkpoint inhibitors. Partial responses occurred in three dose-escalation patients, of whom one had hepatocellular carcinoma and two had cutaneous melanoma. Peripheral TCRbeta sequencing was intended to test whether TCR sequence diversity was altered and clonal T-cell expansion was caused by ivuxolimab. The paper covers the monotherapy dose-escalation part of the phase I ivuxolimab trial, which included N of about 50 patients.

Results and caveats for the whole study, not just this receptor: Low levels of normalized T-cell clonal expansion were also shown by some nonresponding patients. At doses of 0.1 to 3.0 mg/kg, clonal expansion of both CD4+ and CD8+ blood T cells was observed from baseline to week 6. After ivuxolimab, expanded clones were on average more numerous among CD8+ T cells than among CD4+ T cells. In the 0.1-3.0 mg/kg groups, partial responders were among the patients with the lowest normalized peripheral clonal expansion, particularly in CD8+ T cells. The antigen specificity of the clonally expanded peripheral T cells was not determined.

From cysteine to phenylalanine, the CDR3 is 14 amino acids long. Just CDR3 DNA is preserved here, 42 bases in frame from base 1. Deletion took 2 bases off V and 2 bases off J, with a span of 9 bases between the germline ends. The germline V gene (reference sequence) sets CDR1 to MNHNY and CDR2 to SVGAGI. A note on this clone: Its antigen remains unidentified. Within one base of it there is no much larger clone, and no base qualities were kept.

The trial excluded patients who had a history of autoimmune disease or were on systemic immunosuppression. In every dose cohort, peripheral blood was drawn for TCR sequencing at baseline, cycle 4 day 1, and cycle 7 day 1. The samples were drawn from a first-in-human, open-label, multicenter phase I dose-escalation trial of ivuxolimab. Adults with locally advanced or metastatic melanoma, renal cell, hepatocellular, or head and neck squamous cell carcinoma were enrolled in the trial. Before TCR sequencing, CD4+ T cells and CD8+ T cells from peripheral blood were sorted into separate populations. To sequence the TCRbeta CDR3 region, genomic DNA was isolated from the sorted cells. The immunoSEQ Assay was used to sequence the TCRbeta CDR3 regions. TCRdb retrieved this table from immuneACCESS and kept in-frame rearrangements only. Not all clones are present; in checked studies, unresolved V genes account for under half, and no reason is known for the remainder. For this sample the table gives around 50,000 clones, of which approximately 90% were detected only once. Around 13% of the sample goes to the ten largest clones.

This TCR came from an adult with an advanced solid tumor such as melanoma, head and neck, liver or kidney cancer. The sequencing here drew on CD4+ or CD8+ T cells sorted from blood, taken in a trial of the OX40 agonist ivuxolimab. The V and J segments used are TRBV6-6 and TRBJ2-5, with the D gene not confidently named. CDR3 region: CASSYVGQQETQYF. The DNA is TGTGCCAGCAGTTACGTAGGGCAGCAAGAGACCCAGTACTTC.